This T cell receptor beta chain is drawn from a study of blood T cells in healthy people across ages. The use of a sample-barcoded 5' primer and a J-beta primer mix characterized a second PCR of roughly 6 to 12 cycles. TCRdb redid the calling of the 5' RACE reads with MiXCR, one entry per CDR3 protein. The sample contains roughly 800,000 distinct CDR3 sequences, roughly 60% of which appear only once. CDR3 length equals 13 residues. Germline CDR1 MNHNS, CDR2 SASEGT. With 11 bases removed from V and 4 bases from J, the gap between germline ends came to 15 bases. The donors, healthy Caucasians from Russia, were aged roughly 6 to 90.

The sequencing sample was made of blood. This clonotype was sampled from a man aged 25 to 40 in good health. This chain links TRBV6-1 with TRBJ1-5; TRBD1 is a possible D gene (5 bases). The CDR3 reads CAVSRDLNQPQHF. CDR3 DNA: TGTGCCGTATCCCGGGACCTAAATCAGCCCCAGCATTTT.